These T cell receptor beta chains were read from a single sample in a study of cytomegalovirus exposure and HLA in healthy donors. Sequenced by immunoSEQ multiplex PCR; TCRdb stores in-frame clones only, minus some. The sample yields around 110,000 clones, 60% to 80% seen once. The specimen sequenced was PBMCs. The receptors derive from a boy younger than 18 in good health and CMV-seronegative. The CDR3 runs from the conserved cysteine through the conserved F or W. Some rows have no size entry. The others give once, few or many, or a class for an expanded clone.

size: .; V: TRBV6-1; CDR3: CASSEAGTGDTYEQYF
size: few; V: TRBV6-1; CDR3: CASSEEMGGGTEAFF
size: .; V: TRBV18; CDR3: CASSSRDKNTEAFF
size: few; V: TRBV2; CDR3: CASSGLIRGGTYEQYF
size: once; V: TRBV6-5; CDR3: CASTYGGGTEAFF
size: .; V: TRBV6-4; CDR3: CASSGTGGTGELFF
size: few; V: TRBV6-5; CDR3: CASSYSATYRGELFF
size: .; V: TRBV11-2; CDR3: CASTVTLRGSGYYNEQFF
size: .; V: TRBV14; CDR3: CASSRPEWRGGNQETQYF
size: .; V: TRBV28; CDR3: CASSLRRLSGNQPQHF
size: .; V: TRBV27; CDR3: CASSTGTSGSRKTQYF
size: few; V: TRBV11-2; CDR3: CASSLARGNAYEQYF
size: .; V: TRBV27; CDR3: CASSFYQGRGTEAFF
size: .; V: TRBV27; CDR3: CASSQLAGGHEQYF
size: few; V: TRBV19; CDR3: CASNALAKYSNQPQHF
size: .; V: TRBV18; CDR3: CASSPLTGGQETQYF
size: .; V: TRBV5-4; CDR3: CASSPEVRETQYF
size: .; V: TRBV6-1; CDR3: CASSRQGAQYF
size: few; V: TRBV29-1; CDR3: CSVAQGYNQPQHF
size: .; V: TRBV7-2; CDR3: CASSQSVGSFYEQYF
size: .; V: TRBV5-1; CDR3: CASSLAPDSYNSPLHF
size: .; V: TRBV5-1; CDR3: CASSLNPSTDTQYF
size: .; V: TRBV6-5; CDR3: CASKLAGGTPHTQYF
size: few; V: TRBV10-3; CDR3: CATSFDREDGYTF
size: few; V: TRBV6-4; CDR3: CASSEDNSGANVLTF
size: .; V: TRBV4-3; CDR3: CASSQDLGQGGGYTF
size: few; V: TRBV27; CDR3: CASSRGLAGLFSYEQYF
size: .; V: TRBV6-5; CDR3: CASSYSLRAVESPLHF
size: .; V: TRBV7-2; CDR3: CASSLASGTDTQYF
size: .; V: TRBV5-1; CDR3: CASSLDSGAYNEQFF
size: few; V: TRBV5-6; CDR3: CASSLGTQNEKLFF
size: .; V: TRBV7-2; CDR3: CASSSGLEQYF
size: few; V: TRBV2; CDR3: CASYRRGQGISSSPLHF
size: .; V: TRBV2; CDR3: CASSGDEQYF
size: .; V: TRBV6-6; CDR3: CASSPLSGTITDTQYF
size: .; V: TRBV18; CDR3: CASSPWYKGLAEETGELFF
size: .; V: TRBV7-6; CDR3: CASSPTQGAAEQFF
size: .; V: TRBV7-8; CDR3: CASSLPSNQPQHF
size: .; V: TRBV19; CDR3: CASSTRALGSYGYTF
size: .; V: TRBV5-4; CDR3: CASSEQGWDTQYF
size: .; V: TRBV28; CDR3: CASSLWGQGQPQHF
size: .; V: TRBV5-4; CDR3: CASSTHKTADYEQYF
size: .; V: TRBV2; CDR3: CASKADMNTEAFF
size: .; V: TRBV9; CDR3: CASRSVADYNEQFF
size: .; V: TRBV5-1; CDR3: CASSLAGSLSYNEQFF
size: once; V: TRBV9; CDR3: CASSALYNEQFF
size: .; V: TRBV6-5; CDR3: CASSYSHRDFGYTF
size: few; V: TRBV5-4; CDR3: CASTLGGELFF
size: .; V: TRBV2; CDR3: CASRTDSHNYGYTF
size: .; V: TRBV4-3; CDR3: CASSHTRGDYEQYF
size: .; V: TRBV7-9; CDR3: CASSLGIGTQYF
size: .; V: TRBV27; CDR3: CASKDYNEKLFF